This is a list of T cell receptor beta chains from one sample in a study of T cell responses to AZD1222 COVID-19 vaccine. Profiled with immunoSEQ multiplex PCR; TCRdb holds only in-frame clones, not every one. The repertoire has some 95,000 clones, just under 90% of them found once; the top ten carry about 2.7%. The sample here was peripheral blood, taken on day 0 of MenACWY control vaccination. These receptors were obtained from an adult in good health. Each CDR3 is given with its conserved first and last residue. The order of the fields is CDR3 DNA, CDR3 protein, J gene, D gene, V gene, clone size. A D gene is named only where the DNA matches it firmly. Only some rows state a clone size, as once, few, many or a class for expanded clones.

TGCGCCAGCAGCTCGGGGGACCGGGCCTCACCCCTCCACTTT CASSSGDRASPLHF TRBJ1-6 - TRBV5-1 -
TGTGCCTGGAGTGTGGGGTACGATTCTAATGAAAAACTGTTTTTT CAWSVGYDSNEKLFF TRBJ1-4 - TRBV30 -
TGTGCCAGCACGGGCCTCACGGGGGAAAAACTGTTTTTT CASTGLTGEKLFF TRBJ1-4 - TRBV25-1 -
TGTGCCAGCAGCCAAAGGGTTAGGGAGACCCAGTACTTC CASSQRVRETQYF TRBJ2-5 - TRBV4-2 -
TGTGCCAGCAGTGAAGCTACCGGGGAGCTGTTTTTT CASSEATGELFF TRBJ2-2 - TRBV6-1 -
TGTGCCAGCCGTCTACTGTCTGGAAACACCATATATTTT CASRLLSGNTIYF TRBJ1-3 - TRBV27 -
TGTGCCAGCAGCTTGCCCGGAAACTATGGCTACACCTTC CASSLPGNYGYTF TRBJ1-2 - TRBV5-4 -
TGTGCCAGCAGTCAAACTAGGGGTAGCACAGATACGCAGTATTTT CASSQTRGSTDTQYF TRBJ2-3 - TRBV7-8 -
TGTGCCAGCAGTAGGACGCCTGGACTAGCGGGGGAGAACGATGTACGGACCCAGTACTTC CASSRTPGLAGENDVRTQYF TRBJ2-5 TRBD2 TRBV6-2/TRBV6-3 -
TGTGCCAGCAGTTTAATCGGCAGGGGCAATCAGCCCCAGCATTTT CASSLIGRGNQPQHF TRBJ1-5 - TRBV27 once
TGCGCCAGCAGTGACGATCGGGGGGGGCTGAACGAGCAGTACTTC CASSDDRGGLNEQYF TRBJ2-7 TRBD2 TRBV10-2 -
TGTGCCAGCTCACCAACAGAGGCCTACGAGCAGTACTTC CASSPTEAYEQYF TRBJ2-7 - TRBV18 -
TGTGCCTGGAGTGTACTTACGTCCCGGTCTGGAAACACCATATATTTT CAWSVLTSRSGNTIYF TRBJ1-3 - TRBV30 -
TGCGCCAGCAGCCAAATCATATACCGAGAGACCCAGTACTTC CASSQIIYRETQYF TRBJ2-5 - TRBV4-3 once
TGTGCCAGCAGCCACTCTGGAAACAATCAGCCCCAGCATTTT CASSHSGNNQPQHF TRBJ1-5 - TRBV11-2 -
TGTGCCAGCAGTGAGTCTACATTAGGGGTGGTTAAGCATTTT CASSESTLGVVKHF TRBJ1-5 - TRBV6-1 -
TGTGCCATCAGAGAACAGGGTTACACTGAAGCTTTCTTT CAIREQGYTEAFF TRBJ1-1 - TRBV10-3 once
TGTGCCAGCAGCTTAGTCCGGTCGGGGATCGGCACTGAAGCTTTCTTT CASSLVRSGIGTEAFF TRBJ1-1 - TRBV7-2 once
TGCGCCAGCAGCCAAGGTCGTACGGGGGGATTGGTTAATTCACCCCTCCACTTT CASSQGRTGGLVNSPLHF TRBJ1-6 - TRBV4-1 -
TGTGCCAGCAGCTTGGCGCGGGCCGAGGTCTTC CASSLARAEVF TRBJ2-7 - TRBV5-6 -
TGCGCCAGCAGCCAAGATAGGGGGAACACTGAAGCTTTCTTT CASSQDRGNTEAFF TRBJ1-1 - TRBV4-3 -
TGCGCCAGCAGTCCCGCTAGCGGGGGGTCGGATACGCAGTATTTT CASSPASGGSDTQYF TRBJ2-3 TRBD2 TRBV5-1 -
TGTGCTAGTGGTTTGACTCAAGCGGGAGCCACAGATACGCAGTATTTT CASGLTQAGATDTQYF TRBJ2-3 TRBD2 TRBV12-5 -
TGTGCCATCAGTCCAGGGGCCTACGAGCAGTACTTC CAISPGAYEQYF TRBJ2-7 - TRBV10-3 few